The clone carrying this T cell receptor beta chain was counted ten times or more. Its specificity is unknown. Amplified TCR beta CDR3 regions derived from RNA transcripts. HTBI primers drove first-round RT-PCR of the TCR CDR3. TCRdb re-analysed the multiplex PCR reads in MiXCR, keeping a single row per CDR3 protein. This sample has some 600,000 distinct CDR3 sequences, with approximately 15% found just once. The CDR3 is 16 amino acids. Germline CDR1 is SNHLY and CDR2 is FYNNEI. V was clipped by 8 bases and J by 3 bases; unmatched bases: 11. This entry is derived from a study of T cells in Graves' hyperthyroidism and ophthalmopathy. Overall study findings and caveats: With a median lead of around 6.7 months before onset, the model predicted ophthalmopathy.

Patients having uncontrolled infection, another autoimmune disease, pregnancy or lactation were not included. This TCR derives from a woman in her twenties or thirties with Graves' hyperthyroidism that later progressed to Graves' ophthalmopathy. Sequenced input: blood. The V gene is TRBV2, the J gene TRBJ2-3, with 10 bases that match TRBD1. The CDR3 nucleotides read TGTGCCAGCCGCTACGGGACAGGGGTTGGTACAGATACGCAGTATTTT. Translation: CASRYGTGVGTDTQYF.